This T cell receptor (beta chain) emerged from a study of CXCR3-negative and CXCR3-positive naive CD8 T cells. Notes on the study in general: Between one naive subset and the other, surface CD5 was comparable, and TCR strength was inferred from TRB CDR3 properties. For CXCR3-positive naive cells, TRB CDR3s were more hydrophobic than those of CXCR3-negative naive cells. TRBV-TRBJ usage matched between naive CXCR3-negative and CXCR3-positive cells but not between memory cells.

Naive CD8+ T cells were CD45RO-CCR7+CD27+CD95-. On this clonotype: Its antigen is not known.

The CDR3 sequence is 12 residues long. Germline loops: CDR1 SQVTM, CDR2 ANQGSEA. UMI-tagged TRB cDNA libraries were built via 5' RACE. Each CDR3 protein gets one entry in TCRdb, which reprocessed the 5' RACE reads and gives no DNA. Listed are under 150,000 distinct CDR3 sequences; 0.59% falls within the top ten. The TCR was taken from a human donor in good health. Some clones in this sample may be carry-over from other donors' samples. Sequenced material: naive CXCR3+ CD8+ T cells from blood. As for subset: CD45RO-CCR7+CD27+CD95- naive CD8+ T cells expressing CXCR3 (TNR3+). This chain links TRBV29-1 with TRBJ2-1; TCRdb's D call, TRBD1, is unchecked because there is no DNA. CDR3: CSGDGFLNEQFF.